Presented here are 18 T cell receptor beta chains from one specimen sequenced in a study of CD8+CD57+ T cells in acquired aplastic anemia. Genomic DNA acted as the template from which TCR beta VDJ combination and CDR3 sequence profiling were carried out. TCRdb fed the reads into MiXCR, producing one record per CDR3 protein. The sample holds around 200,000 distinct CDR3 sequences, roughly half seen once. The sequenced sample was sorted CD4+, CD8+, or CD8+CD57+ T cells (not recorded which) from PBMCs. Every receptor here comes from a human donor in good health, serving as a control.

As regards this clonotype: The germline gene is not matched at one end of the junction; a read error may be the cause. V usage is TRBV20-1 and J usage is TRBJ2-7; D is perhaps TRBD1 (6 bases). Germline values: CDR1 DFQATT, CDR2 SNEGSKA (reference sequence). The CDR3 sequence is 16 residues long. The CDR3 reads CGARRYRADDSYEQYF. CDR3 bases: TGCGGTGCTAGACGGTACAGGGCCGACGACTCCTATGAGCAGTACTTC.

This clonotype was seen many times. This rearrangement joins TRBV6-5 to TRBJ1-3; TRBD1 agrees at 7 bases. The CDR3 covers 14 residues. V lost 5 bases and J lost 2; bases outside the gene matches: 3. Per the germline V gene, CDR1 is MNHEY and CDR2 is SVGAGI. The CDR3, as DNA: TGTGCCAGCAGTACCGGGACAGCTGGAAACACCATATATTTT. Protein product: CASSTGTAGNTIYF.

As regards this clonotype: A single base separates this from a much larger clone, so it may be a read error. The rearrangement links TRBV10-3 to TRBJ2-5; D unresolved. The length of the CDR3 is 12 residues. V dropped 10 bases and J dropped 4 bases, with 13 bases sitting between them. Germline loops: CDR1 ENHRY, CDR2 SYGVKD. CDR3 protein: CANSPLRETQYF. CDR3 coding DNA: TGTGCCAACAGCCCTCTGAGAGAGACCCAGTACTTC.

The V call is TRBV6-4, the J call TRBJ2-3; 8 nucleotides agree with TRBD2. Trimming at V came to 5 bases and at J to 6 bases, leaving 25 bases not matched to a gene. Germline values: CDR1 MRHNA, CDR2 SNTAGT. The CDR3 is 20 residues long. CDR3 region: CASSPPFGSGSWGIADTQYF. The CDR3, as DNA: TGTGCCAGCAGTCCACCCTTCGGGAGCGGGAGTTGGGGGATCGCGGATACGCAGTATTTT.

The CDR3 nucleotides read TGTGCCACCAGTGATGGTGGGTACGAGCAGTACTTC. Protein: CATSDGGYEQYF. The J gene is TRBJ2-7, the V gene TRBV24-1; no clear D gene. This CDR3 has 12 residues. The V gene's germline CDR1 is KGHDR and CDR2 SFDVKD. V was shortened by 3 bases and J by 4 bases, with 6 bases between the two germline ends.

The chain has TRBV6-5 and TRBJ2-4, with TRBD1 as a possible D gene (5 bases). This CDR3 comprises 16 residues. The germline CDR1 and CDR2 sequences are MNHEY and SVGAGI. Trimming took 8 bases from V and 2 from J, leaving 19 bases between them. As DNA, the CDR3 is TGTGCCAGCTCCGCGGACATAGTTGGATCCAAAAACATTCAGTACTTC. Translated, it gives CASSADIVGSKNIQYF.

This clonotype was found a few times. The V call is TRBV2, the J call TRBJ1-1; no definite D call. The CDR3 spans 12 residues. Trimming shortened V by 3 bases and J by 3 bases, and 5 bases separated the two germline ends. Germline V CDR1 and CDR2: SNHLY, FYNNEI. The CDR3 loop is CASSEGYTEAFF. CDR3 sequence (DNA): TGTGCCAGCAGTGAGGGGTACACTGAAGCTTTCTTT.

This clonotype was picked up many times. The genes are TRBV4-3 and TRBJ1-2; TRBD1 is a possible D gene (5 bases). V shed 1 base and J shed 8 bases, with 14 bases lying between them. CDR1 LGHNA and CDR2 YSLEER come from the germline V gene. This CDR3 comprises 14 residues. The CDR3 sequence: CASSQGTMEGGYTF. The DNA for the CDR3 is TGCGCCAGCAGCCAAGGGACGATGGAGGGGGGCTACACCTTC.

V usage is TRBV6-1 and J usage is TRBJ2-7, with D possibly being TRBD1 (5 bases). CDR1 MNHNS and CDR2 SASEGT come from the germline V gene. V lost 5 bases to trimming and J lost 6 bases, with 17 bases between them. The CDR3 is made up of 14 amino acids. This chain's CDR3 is CASSFSGILLEQYF. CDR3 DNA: TGTGCCAGCAGTTTCTCAGGGATCCTCCTCGAGCAGTACTTC.

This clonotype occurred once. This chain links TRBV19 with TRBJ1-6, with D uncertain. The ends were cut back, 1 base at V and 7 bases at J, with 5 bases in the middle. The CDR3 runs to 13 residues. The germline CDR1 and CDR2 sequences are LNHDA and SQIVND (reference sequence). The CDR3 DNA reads TGTGCCAGTAGTATAGGGGAAAATTCACCCCTCCACTTT. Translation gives CASSIGENSPLHF.

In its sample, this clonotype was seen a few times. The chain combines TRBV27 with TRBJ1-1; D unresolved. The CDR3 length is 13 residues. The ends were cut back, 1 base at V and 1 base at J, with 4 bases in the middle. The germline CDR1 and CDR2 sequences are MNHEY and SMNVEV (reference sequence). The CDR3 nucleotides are TGTGCCAGCAGTTTATGGGGGAACACTGAAGCTTTCTTT. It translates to CASSLWGNTEAFF.

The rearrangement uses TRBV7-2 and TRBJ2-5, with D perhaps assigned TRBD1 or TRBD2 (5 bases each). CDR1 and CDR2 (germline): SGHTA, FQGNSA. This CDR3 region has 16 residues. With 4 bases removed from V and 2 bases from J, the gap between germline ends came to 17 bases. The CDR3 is CASSWGSSYRQETQYF. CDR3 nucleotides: TGTGCCAGCAGCTGGGGGAGCTCCTACAGGCAAGAGACCCAGTACTTC.

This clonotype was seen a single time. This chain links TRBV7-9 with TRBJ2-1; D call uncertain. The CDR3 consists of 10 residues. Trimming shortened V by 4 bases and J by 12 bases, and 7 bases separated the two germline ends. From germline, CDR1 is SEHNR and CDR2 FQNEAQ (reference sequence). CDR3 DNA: TGTGCCAGCAGCTACTCCGGGCAGTTCTTC. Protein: CASSYSGQFF.

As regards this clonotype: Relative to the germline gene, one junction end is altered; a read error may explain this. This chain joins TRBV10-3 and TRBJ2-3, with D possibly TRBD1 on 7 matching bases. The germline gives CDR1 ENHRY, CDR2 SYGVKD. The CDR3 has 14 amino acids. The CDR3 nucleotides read TGTGCCACGAGGGACAGTACTAGCACAGATACGCGGTATTTT. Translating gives CATRDSTSTDTRYF.

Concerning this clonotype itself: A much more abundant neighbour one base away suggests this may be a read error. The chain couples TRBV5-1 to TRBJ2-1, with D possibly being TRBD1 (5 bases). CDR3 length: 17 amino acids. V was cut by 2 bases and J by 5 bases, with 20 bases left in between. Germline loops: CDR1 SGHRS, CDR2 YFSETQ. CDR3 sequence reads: CASSFYTRGESDNEQFF. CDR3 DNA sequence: TGCGCCAGCAGCTTTTACACAAGGGGCGAATCTGACAATGAGCAGTTCTTC.

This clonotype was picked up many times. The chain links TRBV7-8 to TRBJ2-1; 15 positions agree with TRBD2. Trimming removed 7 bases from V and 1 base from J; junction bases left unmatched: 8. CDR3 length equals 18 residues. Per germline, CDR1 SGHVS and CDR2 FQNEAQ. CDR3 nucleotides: TGTGCCAGCACGCCTCCGGGACTAGCGGGGGGTTCCTACAATGAGCAGTTCTTC. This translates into CASTPPGLAGGSYNEQFF.

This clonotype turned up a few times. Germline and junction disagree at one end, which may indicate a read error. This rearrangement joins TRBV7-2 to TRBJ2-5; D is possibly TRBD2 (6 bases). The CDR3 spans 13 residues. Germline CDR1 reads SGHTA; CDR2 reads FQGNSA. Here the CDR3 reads CVSSLGGQETQYF. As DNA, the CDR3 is TGTGTCAGCAGCTTGGGGGGTCAAGAGACCCAGTACTTC.

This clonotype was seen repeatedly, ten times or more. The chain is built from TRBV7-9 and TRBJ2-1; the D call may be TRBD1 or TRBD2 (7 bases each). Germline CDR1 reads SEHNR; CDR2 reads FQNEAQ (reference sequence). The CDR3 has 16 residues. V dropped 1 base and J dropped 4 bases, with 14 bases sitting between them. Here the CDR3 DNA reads TGTGCCAGCAGCTTAGAGACAGGGAGGGTTTACAATGAGCAGTTCTTC. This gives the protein CASSLETGRVYNEQFF.